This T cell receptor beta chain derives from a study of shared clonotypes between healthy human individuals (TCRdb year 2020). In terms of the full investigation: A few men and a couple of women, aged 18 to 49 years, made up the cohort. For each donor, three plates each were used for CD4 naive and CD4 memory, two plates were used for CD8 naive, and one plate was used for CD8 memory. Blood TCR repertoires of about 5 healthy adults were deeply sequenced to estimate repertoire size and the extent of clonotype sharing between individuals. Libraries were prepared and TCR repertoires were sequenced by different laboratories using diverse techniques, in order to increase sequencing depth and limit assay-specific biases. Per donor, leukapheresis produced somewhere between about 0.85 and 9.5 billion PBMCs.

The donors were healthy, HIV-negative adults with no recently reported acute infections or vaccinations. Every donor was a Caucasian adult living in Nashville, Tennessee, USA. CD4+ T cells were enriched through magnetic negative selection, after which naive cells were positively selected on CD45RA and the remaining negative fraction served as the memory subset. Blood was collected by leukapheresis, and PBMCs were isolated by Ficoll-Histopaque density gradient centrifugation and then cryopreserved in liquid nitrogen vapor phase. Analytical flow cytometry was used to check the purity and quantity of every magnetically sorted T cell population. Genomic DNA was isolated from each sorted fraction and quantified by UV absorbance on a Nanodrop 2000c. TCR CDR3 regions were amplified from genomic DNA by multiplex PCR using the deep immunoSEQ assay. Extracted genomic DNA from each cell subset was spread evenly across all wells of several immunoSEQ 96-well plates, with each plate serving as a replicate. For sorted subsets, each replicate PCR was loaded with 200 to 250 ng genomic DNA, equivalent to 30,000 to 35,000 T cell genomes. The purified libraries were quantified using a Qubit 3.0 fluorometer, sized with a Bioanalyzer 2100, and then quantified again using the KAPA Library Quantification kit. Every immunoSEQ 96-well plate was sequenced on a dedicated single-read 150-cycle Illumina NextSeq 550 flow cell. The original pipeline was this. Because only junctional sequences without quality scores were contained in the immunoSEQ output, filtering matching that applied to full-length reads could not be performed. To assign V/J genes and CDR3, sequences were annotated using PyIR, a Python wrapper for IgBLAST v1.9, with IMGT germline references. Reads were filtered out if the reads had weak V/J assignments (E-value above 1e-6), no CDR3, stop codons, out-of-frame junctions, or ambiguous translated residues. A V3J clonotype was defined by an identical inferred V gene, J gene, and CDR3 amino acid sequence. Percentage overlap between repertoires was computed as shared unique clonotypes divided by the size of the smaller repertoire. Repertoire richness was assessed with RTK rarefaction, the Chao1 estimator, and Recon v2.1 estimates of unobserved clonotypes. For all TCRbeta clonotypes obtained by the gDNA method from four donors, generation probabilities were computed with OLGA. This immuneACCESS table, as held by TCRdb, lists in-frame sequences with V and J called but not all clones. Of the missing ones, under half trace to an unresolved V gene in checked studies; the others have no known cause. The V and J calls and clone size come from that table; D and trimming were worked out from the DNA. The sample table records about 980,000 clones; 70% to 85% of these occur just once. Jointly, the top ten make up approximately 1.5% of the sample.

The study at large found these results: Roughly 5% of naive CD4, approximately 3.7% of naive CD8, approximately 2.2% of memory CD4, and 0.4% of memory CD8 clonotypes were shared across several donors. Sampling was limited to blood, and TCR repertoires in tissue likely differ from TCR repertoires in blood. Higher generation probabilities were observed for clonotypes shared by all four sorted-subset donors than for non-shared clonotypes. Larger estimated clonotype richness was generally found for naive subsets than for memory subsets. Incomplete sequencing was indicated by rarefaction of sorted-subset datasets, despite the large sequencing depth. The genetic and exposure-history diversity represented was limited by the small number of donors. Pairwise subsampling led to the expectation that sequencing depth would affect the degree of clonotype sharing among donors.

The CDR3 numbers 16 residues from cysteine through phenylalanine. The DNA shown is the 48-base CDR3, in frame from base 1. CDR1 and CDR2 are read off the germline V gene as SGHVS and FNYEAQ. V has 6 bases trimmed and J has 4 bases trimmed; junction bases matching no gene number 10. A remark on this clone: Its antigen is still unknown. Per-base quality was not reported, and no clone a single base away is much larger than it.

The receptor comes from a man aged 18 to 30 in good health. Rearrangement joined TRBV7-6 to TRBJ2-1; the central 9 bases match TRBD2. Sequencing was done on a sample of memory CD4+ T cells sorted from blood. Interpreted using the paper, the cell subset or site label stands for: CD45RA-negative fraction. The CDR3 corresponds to CASSRGGLALYNEQFF. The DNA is TGTGCCAGCAGTAGGGGTGGACTAGCGCTATACAATGAGCAGTTCTTC.